One sample yielded the 5 T cell receptor beta chains listed below, sequenced in a study of identical twins. TCRdb ran MiXCR on the 5' RACE reads and lists one entry per CDR3 protein. Found here are 400,000 to 550,000 distinct CDR3 sequences, less than 25% of them singletons; the top ten hold about 0.93%. The same data also went into a second study, on T cells expressing NK-cell markers.

Sequencing was carried out using CD4+ T cells sorted from blood. These receptors came from a woman aged 18 to 35 in good health.

V and J are TRBV6-5 and TRBJ2-2; D gene unclear. The CDR3 runs 15 residues. The germline V gene encodes CDR1 MNHEY and CDR2 SVGAGI. V lost 4 bases and J 6 bases, leaving 15 bases between the germline ends. In DNA form, the CDR3 reads TGTGCCAGCAGTTTAAAAGCTACACTGGCCGGGGAGCTGTTTTTT. This encodes CASSLKATLAGELFF.

This chain links TRBV5-1 with TRBJ2-3; D possibly corresponds to TRBD2 (6 bases). CDR1 SGHRS and CDR2 YFSETQ come from the germline V gene. V was shortened by 4 bases and J by 0 bases, with 12 bases between the two germline ends. This CDR3 region has 15 residues. CDR3 sequence reads: CASSGGGVSTDTQYF. Here the CDR3 DNA reads TGCGCCAGCAGCGGAGGAGGGGTTAGCACAGATACGCAGTATTTT.

The sample holds a few counts of this clonotype. V gene TRBV7-9 combines with J gene TRBJ1-1; D is uncertain. Germline CDR1 and CDR2: SEHNR and FQNEAQ (reference sequence). This CDR3 region has 16 residues. V lost 4 bases and J lost 1, with 16 bases in between. The chain's CDR3 is CASSSHPGRKNTEAFF. For the CDR3, the DNA is TGTGCCAGCAGCTCCCACCCTGGACGGAAGAACACTGAAGCTTTCTTT.

V is TRBV5-1 and J is TRBJ2-2; 7 positions match TRBD2. The germline gives CDR1 SGHRS, CDR2 YFSETQ. This CDR3 region has 17 residues. With 2 bases clipped from V and 1 base from J, the junction kept 8 bases outside the gene matches. This chain's CDR3 is CASSLRPRGRNTGELFF. Written as DNA, the CDR3 is TGCGCCAGCAGCTTAAGACCTCGCGGGAGGAACACCGGGGAGCTGTTTTTT.

The rearrangement joins TRBV3-1 to TRBJ2-2, with 8 bases that match TRBD1. Germline CDR1 and CDR2: LGHDT and YNNKEL (reference sequence). CDR3 length equals 15 residues. V trimming: 0 bases; J trimming: 6 bases; junction bases outside the gene matches: 3. The CDR3 spells CASSQEGRGPGELFF. CDR3 nucleotide sequence: TGTGCCAGCAGCCAAGAGGGCAGGGGGCCCGGGGAGCTGTTTTTT.